What follows are 20 T cell receptor beta chains derived from one specimen sequenced in a study of blood T cell repertoires in COVID-19. Here immunoSEQ multiplex PCR was the method, and the copy in TCRdb shows in-frame clones only, minus some. The table includes 110,000 to 150,000 clones, about 83% detected once. The sequencing sample was made of peripheral blood. These receptors all come from a woman in her 40s with acute or convalescent COVID-19.

The chain couples TRBV5-1 to TRBJ2-3; TRBD2 is a possible D gene (6 bases). CDR3 length equals 14 residues. Trimming stripped 3 bases from V and 0 bases from J, with 8 bases between. Germline CDR1 and CDR2: SGHRS and YFSETQ. The CDR3 coding sequence is TGCGCCAGCAGCTCCGGGACTAGCACAGATACGCAGTATTTT. As protein: CASSSGTSTDTQYF.

The V gene is TRBV7-6, the J gene TRBJ2-3; 10 bases line up with TRBD2. Germline CDR1 and CDR2: SGHVS and FNYEAQ. The V and J ends lost 5 bases and 5 bases, in that order; junction bases with no gene match: 4. The CDR3 runs to 14 residues. CDR3 sequence: CASSPWTSGDTQYF. In nucleotides, the CDR3 is TGTGCCAGCAGCCCATGGACTAGCGGAGATACGCAGTATTTT.

Written as DNA, the CDR3 is TGTGCCAGCAGTTACTCGACAGGGAGGAGTTCACCCCTCCACTTT. Its translation is CASSYSTGRSSPLHF. This sequence joins TRBV6-2 or TRBV6-3 and TRBJ1-6, with 7 bases identical to TRBD1. CDR3 size: 15 residues. Germline V gene sequence: CDR1 MNHEY, CDR2 SVGEGT. Trimming at V came to 0 bases and at J to 9 bases, leaving 5 bases not matched to a gene.

V and J are TRBV7-2 and TRBJ2-7, with D hard to call. The CDR3 contains 12 residues. In germline, CDR1 is SGHTA, CDR2 FQGNSA. V gave up 5 bases and J gave up 2 bases, with 7 bases separating them. CDR3 sequence (DNA): TGTGCCAGCAGCCCCAGTCCCTACGAGCAGTACTTC. Its translation is CASSPSPYEQYF.

V and J are TRBV2 and TRBJ2-7; a possible D gene is TRBD2 (5 bases). Deletions cut 4 bases from V and 1 base from J, with 11 bases between. Germline V gene lookup returns CDR1 SNHLY and CDR2 FYNNEI. The CDR3 has 14 amino acids. CDR3 residues: CASSAAGTSYEQYF. Written as DNA, the CDR3 is TGTGCCAGCAGTGCGGCGGGTACGTCCTACGAGCAGTACTTC.

This rearrangement joins TRBV19 to TRBJ1-5, with D possibly being TRBD1 (5 bases). Germline CDR1 reads LNHDA; CDR2 reads SQIVND (reference sequence). CDR3 size: 14 residues. Between the trimmed V and J ends, which lost 2 bases and 5 bases, there was a span of 10 bases. CDR3 bases: TGTGCCAGTAGTATAAGCCAGGGTTATCAGCCCCAGCATTTT. Translating gives CASSISQGYQPQHF. The full variable domain, rest sourced from reference TRBV19 and TRBJ1-5, is DGGITQSPKYLFRKEGQNVTLSCEQNLNHDAMYWYRQDPGQGLRLIYYSQIVNDFQKGDIAEGYSVSREKKESFPLTVTSAQKNPTAFYLCASSISQGYQPQHFGDGTRLSIL.

Only a few counts were recorded for this clone. The gene calls are TRBV12-5 and TRBJ1-2; D is perhaps TRBD1 (6 bases). The V end was cut by 3 bases, the J end by 2 bases, with 10 bases between. Germline-derived CDR1 and CDR2 are LGHNT and FRNRAP. CDR3 length: 14 residues. CDR3 nucleotide sequence: TGTGCTAGTGGTTTAGGGCAGGGGAACTATGGCTACACCTTC. Protein: CASGLGQGNYGYTF.

The chain recombines TRBV30 with TRBJ1-1; D is uncertain. Germline assignment: CDR1 GTSNPN and CDR2 SVGIG (reference sequence). The V and J ends lost 5 bases and 1 base respectively, with 11 bases between them. The CDR3 length is 13 residues. The CDR3 DNA follows: TGTGCCTGGCTCCCGACGGGGAACACTGAAGCTTTCTTT. Protein product: CAWLPTGNTEAFF.

The chain carries TRBV5-4 and TRBJ2-7; 14 nucleotides match TRBD2. V gave up 8 bases and J gave up 7 bases; unmatched junction bases: 5. Germline values: CDR1 SGHNT, CDR2 YYREEE (reference sequence). The CDR3 contains 13 residues. DNA for the CDR3: TGTGCCAGTGGGACTAGCGGGAGTTGGGAGCAGTACTTC. Its translation: CASGTSGSWEQYF.

The chain links TRBV6-2 or TRBV6-3 to TRBJ2-3; TRBD2 agrees at 7 bases. Germline trimming cut 6 bases from V and 2 bases from J; bases unmatched to any gene: 8. Germline CDR1 and CDR2: MNHEY and SVGEGT. The CDR3 totals 15 residues. This CDR3 is CASSSWGGYTDTQYF. The CDR3 DNA is TGTGCCAGCAGCTCTTGGGGGGGGTACACAGATACGCAGTATTTT.

Here the CDR3 DNA reads TGTGCCAGCAGTTCACCACAGGGGTTGTCCCACGAGCAGTACTTC. Protein sequence: CASSSPQGLSHEQYF. The chain joins TRBV27 to TRBJ2-7; 7 nucleotides agree with TRBD1. The CDR3 covers 15 residues. Germline assignment: CDR1 MNHEY and CDR2 SMNVEV (reference sequence). V was clipped by 4 bases and J by 5 bases; unmatched bases: 11.

This chain connects TRBV28 to TRBJ2-3, with D tentatively TRBD1 (6 bases). Germline V lookup: CDR1 MDHEN, CDR2 SYDVKM. Trimming stripped 5 bases from V and 2 bases from J, with 14 bases between. The CDR3 length is 15 residues. The chain's CDR3 is CASSPYGQFTDTQYF. The CDR3 DNA follows: TGTGCCAGCAGTCCATATGGACAGTTCACAGATACGCAGTATTTT.

The chain is built from TRBV7-2 and TRBJ1-1; D is undetermined. Trimming pared 2 bases from V and 0 bases from J, leaving 7 bases between. This CDR3 contains 14 residues. In germline, CDR1 is SGHTA, CDR2 FQGNSA. The CDR3 sequence: CASSLTGLNTEAFF. The CDR3 nucleotides are TGTGCCAGCAGCTTAACCGGGTTGAACACTGAAGCTTTCTTT.

The gene calls are TRBV7-6 and TRBJ2-5; a weak D match, TRBD2 (6 bases). Germline CDR1 and CDR2: SGHVS and FNYEAQ. V was clipped by 2 bases and J by 2 bases, with 12 bases between them. This CDR3 comprises 15 residues. The CDR3 is CASSLRSAGQETQYF. The CDR3 DNA follows: TGTGCCAGCAGCTTAAGGTCAGCGGGTCAAGAGACCCAGTACTTC.

J is TRBJ1-4 and V is TRBV2; 7 bases agree with TRBD1. Unmatched junction bases numbered 8, after V lost 6 bases and J lost 7 bases. This CDR3 region has 14 residues. Looked up from germline, CDR1 is SNHLY and CDR2 is FYNNEI. The CDR3 coding sequence is TGTGCCAGCAGAGGGACAGCGTTTAGTGAAAAACTGTTTTTT. Its protein is CASRGTAFSEKLFF.

The V call is TRBV15, the J call TRBJ2-7; D remains ambiguous. The V gene lost 5 bases and the J gene lost 5 bases, with 16 bases spanning the gap. This CDR3 comprises 14 residues. Germline CDR1 reads LNHNV; CDR2 reads YYDKDF (reference sequence). The CDR3 spells CATSEGAFSDEQYF. The CDR3 region has the DNA TGTGCCACCAGCGAAGGAGCCTTTTCGGACGAGCAGTACTTC.

V gene TRBV27 combines with J gene TRBJ2-5; 12 bases agree with TRBD1. V lost 3 bases, J lost 5 bases, and 4 bases stayed unmatched. Germline V CDR1 and CDR2: MNHEY, SMNVEV (reference sequence). The CDR3 totals 15 residues. The chain's CDR3 is CASSFRDRGRETQYF. CDR3 DNA: TGTGCCAGCAGTTTCCGGGACAGGGGGCGGGAGACCCAGTACTTC.

This chain uses TRBV6-5 with TRBJ2-7, with D possibly matching TRBD2 (7 bases). CDR1 MNHEY and CDR2 SVGAGI come from the germline V gene. Trimming pared 7 bases from V and 2 bases from J, leaving 18 bases between. There are 15 residues in the CDR3. CDR3 nucleotide sequence: TGTGCCAGCACCACGGGGGCTAGCGGAACCTACGAGCAGTACTTC. This sequence encodes CASTTGASGTYEQYF.

The chain employs TRBV5-6 and TRBJ1-2; D unclear. With 0 bases removed from V and 6 bases from J, the gap between germline ends came to 9 bases. The CDR3 is made up of 13 amino acids. Germline V gene sequence: CDR1 SGHDT, CDR2 YYEEEE. Here the CDR3 reads CASSLVQTDGYTF. CDR3 sequence (DNA): TGTGCCAGCAGCTTGGTACAGACGGATGGCTACACCTTC.

J is TRBJ2-3 and V is TRBV4-2; 7 nucleotides agree with TRBD1. Germline V CDR1 and CDR2: LGHNA, YNFKEQ. V lost 4 bases, J lost 5 bases, and 6 bases stayed unmatched. The CDR3 extends over 14 amino acids. The CDR3 protein is CASSRRQGQDTQYF. CDR3 DNA: TGTGCCAGCAGCCGCAGACAGGGACAAGATACGCAGTATTTT.